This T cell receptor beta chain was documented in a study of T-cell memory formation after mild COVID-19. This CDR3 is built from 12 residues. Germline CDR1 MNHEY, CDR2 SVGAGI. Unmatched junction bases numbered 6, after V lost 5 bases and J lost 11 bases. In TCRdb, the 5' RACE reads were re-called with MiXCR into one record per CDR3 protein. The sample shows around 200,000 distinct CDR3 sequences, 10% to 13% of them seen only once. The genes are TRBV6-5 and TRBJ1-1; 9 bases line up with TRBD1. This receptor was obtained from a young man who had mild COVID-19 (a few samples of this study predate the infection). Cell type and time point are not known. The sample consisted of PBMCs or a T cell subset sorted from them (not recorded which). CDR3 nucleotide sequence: TGTGCCAGCAGTAGATTTGGACAGGGGGCTTTCTTT. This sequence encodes CASSRFGQGAFF.